This is a list of T cell receptor beta chains from one sample in a study of PD-1 blockade in mismatch repair-deficient tumors. Clones were read by immunoSEQ multiplex PCR, and TCRdb kept only the in-frame ones, dropping some. The top ten clones hold roughly 14% of a sample with 100,000 to 150,000 clones, about 85% of them seen once. The specimen comprised peripheral blood, sampled 44 weeks after starting pembrolizumab. The receptor set was obtained from an adult with mismatch repair-deficient cancer. CDR3s include the opening cysteine and the closing phenylalanine or tryptophan. The order of the fields is clone size, V gene, D gene, J gene, CDR3 protein, CDR3 DNA. D genes are given only for firm matches. Clone size is given for some rows only: seen once, a few or many times, or a class if the clone is expanded.

once,TRBV6-5,TRBD2,TRBJ2-1,CASSYGTSIFNEQFF,TGTGCCAGCAGCTATGGGACTAGCATTTTCAATGAGCAGTTCTTC
-,TRBV6-6,TRBD2,TRBJ2-7,CASSYASGSSYEQYF,TGTGCCAGCAGTTATGCTAGCGGGAGTTCCTACGAGCAGTACTTC
-,TRBV7-8,-,TRBJ2-3,CASSTGPQSTDTQYF,TGTGCCAGCAGTACAGGACCCCAGAGCACAGATACGCAGTATTTT
once,TRBV10-3,TRBD1,TRBJ1-5,CASTKGAHQPQHF,TGTGCCAGCACCAAGGGGGCCCATCAGCCCCAGCATTTT
-,TRBV7-3,TRBD2,TRBJ2-1,CASSPSAGSYNEQFF,TGTGCCAGCAGTCCCTCAGCGGGGTCTTACAATGAGCAGTTCTTC
-,TRBV28,-,TRBJ1-4,CASSLGRGGPKKNEKLFF,TGTGCCAGCAGTCTTGGCCGGGGAGGCCCAAAGAAAAATGAAAAACTGTTTTTT
-,TRBV2,TRBD2,TRBJ2-3,CASSEATSGVTDTQYF,TGTGCCAGCAGTGAAGCGACTAGCGGAGTCACAGATACGCAGTATTTT
-,TRBV5-8,TRBD2,TRBJ2-7,CASSSDGTSGYEQYF,TGTGCCAGCAGCTCGGATGGGACTAGCGGCTACGAGCAGTACTTC
-,TRBV14,-,TRBJ1-1,CASSQGSTEMNTEAFF,TGTGCCAGCAGCCAGGGTTCTACAGAGATGAACACTGAAGCTTTCTTT
-,TRBV5-5,-,TRBJ2-7,CASSFLSYEQYF,TGTGCCAGCAGCTTTTTATCCTACGAGCAGTACTTC
-,TRBV27,TRBD2,TRBJ2-7,CASSFMTSGSSYEQYF,TGTGCCAGCAGTTTCATGACTAGCGGGAGTTCCTACGAGCAGTACTTC
-,TRBV10-3,TRBD1,TRBJ2-7,CAISGTGGSYEQYF,TGTGCCATCAGCGGGACAGGGGGTTCCTACGAGCAGTACTTC
-,TRBV7-9,TRBD2,TRBJ2-3,CASSPRTSGVTDTQYF,TGTGCCAGCAGCCCCCGGACTAGCGGAGTCACAGATACGCAGTATTTT
-,TRBV27,TRBD1,TRBJ2-6,CASSWGQGPLSGANVLTF,TGTGCCAGCAGTTGGGGACAGGGGCCCCTCTCTGGGGCCAACGTCCTGACTTTC
once,TRBV6-1,-,TRBJ1-4,CASSEKGFGEKLFF,TGTGCCAGCAGTGAAAAGGGGTTTGGTGAAAAACTGTTTTTT
-,TRBV4-3,TRBD1,TRBJ1-5,CASSQVFAGGNNQPQHF,TGCGCCAGCAGCCAAGTATTTGCAGGGGGAAACAATCAGCCCCAGCATTTT
-,TRBV29-1,TRBD2,TRBJ2-7,CSVQNSGSGSYEQYF,TGCAGCGTCCAAAATAGCGGGAGCGGTTCTTACGAGCAGTACTTC
-,TRBV7-6,-,TRBJ1-1,CASSLGAGMGTEAFF,TGTGCCAGCAGCTTAGGGGCAGGGATGGGCACTGAAGCTTTCTTT
-,TRBV7-2,TRBD2,TRBJ2-1,CASSLVLAGNQFF,TGTGCCAGCAGCTTAGTTCTAGCGGGAAACCAGTTCTTC
-,TRBV27,TRBD1,TRBJ1-5,CASSLAGQGGPPQHF,TGTGCCAGCAGTTTAGCGGGACAGGGGGGACCACCCCAGCATTTT
-,TRBV29-1,-,TRBJ2-5,CSVGGEYQETQYF,TGCAGCGTTGGGGGGGAGTACCAAGAGACCCAGTACTTC
-,TRBV9,TRBD2,TRBJ2-2,CASSPEGRELVGELFF,TGTGCCAGCAGCCCCGAGGGGCGGGAGCTGGTCGGGGAGCTGTTTTTT
few,TRBV2,-,TRBJ2-3,CASSERASTQYF,TGTGCCAGCAGTGAGCGAGCGAGTACGCAGTATTTT
-,TRBV19,TRBD1,TRBJ2-4,CASSLLPGQGANIQYF,TGTGCCAGTAGTCTCCTGCCGGGACAGGGGGCTAACATTCAGTACTTC
-,TRBV5-1,TRBD1,TRBJ2-2,CASTMRGPHTGELFF,TGCGCCAGCACCATGAGGGGGCCCCACACCGGGGAGCTGTTTTTT
once,TRBV6-5,-,TRBJ2-1,CASSPRRYNEQFF,TGTGCCAGCAGTCCCCGGCGGTACAATGAGCAGTTCTTC
-,TRBV6-5,-,TRBJ2-1,CASSPSGLAYNEQFF,TGTGCCAGCAGTCCCAGCGGGCTAGCCTACAATGAGCAGTTCTTC
-,TRBV19,-,TRBJ1-5,CASKGQYNQPQHF,TGTGCCAGTAAAGGACAGTATAATCAGCCCCAGCATTTT
-,TRBV10-1,TRBD2,TRBJ2-5,CASSGLAGGSEETQYF,TGCGCCAGCAGTGGTTTAGCGGGAGGGTCAGAAGAGACCCAGTACTTC
-,TRBV18,-,TRBJ2-7,CASSPGVRGYEQYF,TGTGCCAGCTCTCCGGGGGTCCGAGGGTACGAGCAGTACTTC
-,TRBV10-3,-,TRBJ1-2,CAISETYYGYTF,TGTGCCATCAGTGAGACTTACTATGGCTACACCTTC
-,TRBV6-6,-,TRBJ2-5,CASSSRRAETQYF,TGTGCCAGCAGCAGCCGCAGGGCAGAGACCCAGTACTTC
-,TRBV5-1,-,TRBJ2-2,CASKGYGELFF,TGCGCCAGCAAGGGATACGGGGAGCTGTTTTTT
-,TRBV4-3,TRBD1,TRBJ2-7,CASSQEGGDRAYEQYF,TGCGCCAGCAGCCAAGAGGGGGGGGACAGGGCCTACGAGCAGTACTTC
-,TRBV6-6,TRBD2,TRBJ2-1,CASSQRGEQFF,TGTGCCAGCAGTCAGCGGGGTGAGCAGTTCTTC
-,TRBV11-2,-,TRBJ1-2,CASSPNEPLNGYTF,TGTGCCAGCAGCCCAAACGAACCTTTAAACGGCTACACCTTC
-,TRBV11-3,-,TRBJ2-7,CASSLDSPRRDWYEQYF,TGTGCCAGCAGCTTAGATTCCCCCCGACGGGATTGGTACGAGCAGTACTTC
-,TRBV19,-,TRBJ1-3,CASSLRPGPTGNTIYF,TGTGCCAGTAGTCTCAGGCCGGGACCCACTGGAAACACCATATATTTT
-,TRBV7-9,-,TRBJ2-5,CASSATGTLDQETQYF,TGTGCCAGCAGCGCTACCGGGACATTAGACCAAGAGACCCAGTACTTC
-,TRBV6-4,TRBD1,TRBJ1-1,CASSTGESNTEAFF,TGTGCCAGCAGCACAGGGGAATCGAACACTGAAGCTTTCTTT
-,TRBV6-4,TRBD2,TRBJ2-3,CASSASGTDTQYF,TGTGCCAGCAGTGCTAGCGGGACAGATACGCAGTATTTT
-,TRBV5-4,TRBD2,TRBJ2-7,CASSPSGRAGEQYF,TGTGCCAGCAGCCCGAGCGGGAGGGCCGGCGAGCAGTACTTC
once,TRBV5-1,TRBD1,TRBJ2-5,CASSLATGVGEAQYF,TGCGCCAGCAGCTTGGCGACAGGGGTTGGGGAGGCCCAGTACTTC
once,TRBV2,-,TRBJ2-7,CASRNSGSYEQYF,TGTGCCAGCAGGAATAGCGGTTCCTACGAGCAGTACTTC
-,TRBV28,TRBD1,TRBJ2-7,CASSPGQGFSYEQYF,TGTGCCAGCAGTCCTGGACAGGGCTTCTCCTACGAGCAGTACTTC
once,TRBV2,-,TRBJ2-5,CASHRRTQYF,TGTGCCAGCCATCGGAGGACCCAGTACTTC
-,TRBV7-9,TRBD2,TRBJ2-2,CASSHSGRESTGELFF,TGTGCCAGCAGCCATAGCGGGCGGGAAAGCACCGGGGAGCTGTTTTTT
-,TRBV12-2,-,TRBJ1-1,CASRLQVNTEAFF,TGTGCAAGTCGCTTACAGGTTAACACTGAAGCTTTCTTT
-,TRBV27,-,TRBJ1-5,CASSRQGRQPQHF,TGTGCCAGCAGTAGGCAGGGACGTCAGCCCCAGCATTTT
-,TRBV27,TRBD2,TRBJ2-3,CASSLGREVFSDTQYF,TGTGCCAGCAGTTTAGGACGGGAGGTCTTTTCAGATACGCAGTATTTT
-,TRBV6-1,TRBD1,TRBJ2-1,CASSARTGAAGRRNNEQFF,TGTGCCAGCAGTGCCCGGACAGGGGCGGCCGGACGCCGAAACAATGAGCAGTTCTTC
-,TRBV4-1,TRBD1,TRBJ2-7,CASSHLRGTGFNEQYF,TGCGCCAGCAGCCACCTGCGAGGGACAGGTTTTAACGAGCAGTACTTC
few,TRBV28,TRBD1,TRBJ1-5,CASSSLTGGDQPQHF,TGTGCCAGCAGTTCATTGACAGGGGGAGATCAGCCCCAGCATTTT
-,TRBV7-9,-,TRBJ2-5,CASSLIWERTQYF,TGTGCCAGCAGCTTAATATGGGAAAGGACCCAGTACTTC
-,TRBV7-6,-,TRBJ2-7,CASSFRPPFGSFSSYEQYF,TGTGCCAGCAGTTTTAGACCTCCTTTTGGGTCGTTTAGCTCCTACGAGCAGTACTTC
-,TRBV5-1,-,TRBJ2-5,CASSLAVVAGIQETQYF,TGCGCCAGCAGCTTGGCCGTGGTGGCGGGGATCCAAGAGACCCAGTACTTC
-,TRBV7-2,-,TRBJ2-4,CASSPLGGASNIQYF,TGTGCCAGCAGTCCTTTAGGGGGGGCATCGAACATTCAGTACTTC
-,TRBV6-6,-,TRBJ2-7,CASMVGQSYEQYF,TGTGCCAGCATGGTCGGACAATCCTACGAGCAGTACTTC
-,TRBV19,-,TRBJ1-2,CASSRQIPYYGYTF,TGTGCCAGTAGTCGACAGATACCCTACTATGGCTACACCTTC